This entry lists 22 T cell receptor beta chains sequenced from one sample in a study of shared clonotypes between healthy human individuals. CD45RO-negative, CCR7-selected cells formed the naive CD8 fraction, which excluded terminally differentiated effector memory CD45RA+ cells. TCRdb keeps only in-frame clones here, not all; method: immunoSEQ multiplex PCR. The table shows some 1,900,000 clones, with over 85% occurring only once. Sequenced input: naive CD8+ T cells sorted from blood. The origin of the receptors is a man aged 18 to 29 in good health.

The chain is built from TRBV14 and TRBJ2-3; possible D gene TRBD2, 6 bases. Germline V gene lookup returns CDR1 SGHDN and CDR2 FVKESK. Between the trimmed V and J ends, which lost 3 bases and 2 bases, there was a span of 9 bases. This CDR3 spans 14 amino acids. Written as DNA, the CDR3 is TGTGCCAGCAGCCACCGGGACTCCACAGATACGCAGTATTTT. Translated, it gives CASSHRDSTDTQYF.

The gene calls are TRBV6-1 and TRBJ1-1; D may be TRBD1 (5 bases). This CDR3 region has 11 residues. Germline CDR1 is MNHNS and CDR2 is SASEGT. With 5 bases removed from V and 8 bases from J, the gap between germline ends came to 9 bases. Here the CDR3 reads CASSTWDEAFF. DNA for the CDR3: TGTGCCAGCAGTACCTGGGACGAAGCTTTCTTT.

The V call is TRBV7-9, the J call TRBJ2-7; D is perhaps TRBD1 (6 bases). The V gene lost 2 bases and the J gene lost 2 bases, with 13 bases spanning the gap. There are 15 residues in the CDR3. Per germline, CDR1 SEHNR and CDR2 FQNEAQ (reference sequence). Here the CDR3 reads CASSLSGTRPYEQYF. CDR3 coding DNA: TGTGCCAGCAGCTTATCCGGGACACGTCCCTACGAGCAGTACTTC.

CDR3 nucleotide sequence: TGTGCCAGCAGTACCGGCGATATCAGAACAGATACGCAGTATTTT. Encoded protein: CASSTGDIRTDTQYF. The chain combines TRBV27 with TRBJ2-3; unclear D gene. V lost 5 bases, J lost 3 bases, and 15 bases lay in between. There are 15 residues in the CDR3. Germline lookup yields CDR1 MNHEY and CDR2 SMNVEV (reference sequence).

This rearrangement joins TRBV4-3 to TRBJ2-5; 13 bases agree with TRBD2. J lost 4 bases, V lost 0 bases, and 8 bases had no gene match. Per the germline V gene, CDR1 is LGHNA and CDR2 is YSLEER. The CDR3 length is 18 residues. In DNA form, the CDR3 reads TGCGCCAGCAGCCAAGATCAACTAGCGGGAGGGATCGGAGAGACCCAGTACTTC. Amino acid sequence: CASSQDQLAGGIGETQYF.

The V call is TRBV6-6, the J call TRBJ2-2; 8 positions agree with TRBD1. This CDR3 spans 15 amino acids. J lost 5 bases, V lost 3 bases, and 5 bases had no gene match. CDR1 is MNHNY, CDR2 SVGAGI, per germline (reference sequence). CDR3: CASSYKGQGTGELFF. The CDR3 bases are TGTGCCAGCAGTTATAAAGGACAGGGTACCGGGGAGCTGTTTTTT.

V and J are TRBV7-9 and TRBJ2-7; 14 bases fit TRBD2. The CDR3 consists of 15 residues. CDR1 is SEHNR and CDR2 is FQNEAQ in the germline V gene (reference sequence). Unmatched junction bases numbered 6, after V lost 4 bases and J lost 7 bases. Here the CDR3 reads CASSSGLAGGGEQYF. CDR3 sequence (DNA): TGTGCCAGCAGCTCCGGACTAGCGGGAGGAGGTGAGCAGTACTTC.

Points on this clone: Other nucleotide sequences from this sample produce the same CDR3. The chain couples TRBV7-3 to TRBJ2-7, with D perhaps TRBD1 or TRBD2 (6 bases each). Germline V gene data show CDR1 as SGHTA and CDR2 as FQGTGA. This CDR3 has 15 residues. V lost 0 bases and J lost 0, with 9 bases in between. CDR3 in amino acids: CASSLTGGSSYEQYF. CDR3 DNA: TGTGCCAGCAGCTTAACAGGGGGGAGCTCCTACGAGCAGTACTTC.

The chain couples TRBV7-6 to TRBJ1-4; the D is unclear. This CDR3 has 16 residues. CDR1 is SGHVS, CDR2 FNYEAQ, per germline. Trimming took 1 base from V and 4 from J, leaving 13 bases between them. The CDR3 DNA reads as TGTGCCAGCAGCTTAGAGGCAGCCCTCAATAATGAAAAACTGTTTTTT. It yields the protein CASSLEAALNNEKLFF.

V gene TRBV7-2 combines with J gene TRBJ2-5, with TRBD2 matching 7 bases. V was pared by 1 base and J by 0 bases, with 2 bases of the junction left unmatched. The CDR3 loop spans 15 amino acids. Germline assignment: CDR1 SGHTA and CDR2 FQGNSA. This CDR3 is CASSLGAGNQETQYF. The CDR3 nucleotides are TGTGCCAGCAGCTTAGGAGCGGGAAACCAAGAGACCCAGTACTTC.

CDR3 region: CASSFLADNEQFF. CDR3 sequence (DNA): TGTGCCAGCAGCTTCCTAGCGGACAATGAGCAGTTCTTC. The chain carries TRBV5-6 and TRBJ2-1, with 7 bases lining up with TRBD2. Germline CDR1 and CDR2: SGHDT and YYEEEE. V shed 2 bases and J 5 bases; nucleotides not matched to a gene: 1. This CDR3 is 13 amino acids long.

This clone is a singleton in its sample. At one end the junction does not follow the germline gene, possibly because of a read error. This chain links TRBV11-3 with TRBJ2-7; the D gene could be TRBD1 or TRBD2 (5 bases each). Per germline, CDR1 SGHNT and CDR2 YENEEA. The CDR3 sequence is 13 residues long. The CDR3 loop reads CPTPGRISYEQYF. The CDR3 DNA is TGCCCCACCCCGGGACGAATTTCCTACGAGCAGTACTTC.

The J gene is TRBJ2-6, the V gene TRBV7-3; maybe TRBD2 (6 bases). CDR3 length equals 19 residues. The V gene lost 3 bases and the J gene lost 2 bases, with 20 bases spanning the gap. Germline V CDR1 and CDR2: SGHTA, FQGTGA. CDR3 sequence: CASSLTSSREVAGANVLTF. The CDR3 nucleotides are TGTGCCAGCAGCTTGACGTCCAGCAGGGAGGTAGCTGGGGCCAACGTCCTGACTTTC.

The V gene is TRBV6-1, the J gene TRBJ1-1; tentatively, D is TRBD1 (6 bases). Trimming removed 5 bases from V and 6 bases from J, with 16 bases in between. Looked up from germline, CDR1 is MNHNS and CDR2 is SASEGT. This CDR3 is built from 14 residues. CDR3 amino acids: CASSFGTGWAEAFF. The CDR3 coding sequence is TGTGCCAGCAGTTTTGGAACAGGGTGGGCTGAAGCTTTCTTT.

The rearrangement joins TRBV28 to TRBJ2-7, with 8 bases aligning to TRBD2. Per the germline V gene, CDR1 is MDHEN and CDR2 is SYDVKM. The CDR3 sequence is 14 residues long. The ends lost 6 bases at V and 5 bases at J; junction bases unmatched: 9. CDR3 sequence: CASRPSGGGDEQYF. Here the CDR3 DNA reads TGTGCCAGCAGACCGAGCGGGGGCGGAGACGAGCAGTACTTC. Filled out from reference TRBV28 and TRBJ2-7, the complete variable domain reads DVKVTQSSRYLVKRTGEKVFLECVQDMDHENMFWYRQDPGLGLRLIYFSYDVKMKEKGDIPEGYSVSREKKERFSLILESASTNQTSMYLCASRPSGGGDEQYFGPGTRLTVT.

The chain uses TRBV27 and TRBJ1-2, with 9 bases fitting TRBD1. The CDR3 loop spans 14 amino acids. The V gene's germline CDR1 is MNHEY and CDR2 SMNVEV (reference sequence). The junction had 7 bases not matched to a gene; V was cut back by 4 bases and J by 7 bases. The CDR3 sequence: CASSSGTGMVGYTF. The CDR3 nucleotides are TGTGCCAGCAGTTCCGGGACAGGGATGGTTGGCTACACCTTC.

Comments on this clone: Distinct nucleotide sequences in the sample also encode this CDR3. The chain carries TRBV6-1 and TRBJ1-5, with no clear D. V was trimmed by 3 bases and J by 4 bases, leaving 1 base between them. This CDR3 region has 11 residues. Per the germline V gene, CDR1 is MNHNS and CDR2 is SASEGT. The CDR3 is CASSDNQPQHF. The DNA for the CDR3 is TGTGCCAGCAGTGATAATCAGCCCCAGCATTTT.

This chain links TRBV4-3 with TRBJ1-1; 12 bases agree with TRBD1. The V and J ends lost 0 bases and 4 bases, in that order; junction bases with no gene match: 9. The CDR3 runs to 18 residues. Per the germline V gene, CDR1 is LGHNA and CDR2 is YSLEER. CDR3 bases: TGCGCCAGCAGCCAAGAAGGGCCGGGACAGGGGGCGCGCACTGAAGCTTTCTTT. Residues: CASSQEGPGQGARTEAFF.

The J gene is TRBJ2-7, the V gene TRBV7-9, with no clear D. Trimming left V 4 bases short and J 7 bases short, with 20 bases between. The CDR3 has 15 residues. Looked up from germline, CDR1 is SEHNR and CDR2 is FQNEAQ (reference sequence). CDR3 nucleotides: TGTGCCAGCAGCTCCCCGGGTTTGGGTGCCCTGGAGCAGTACTTC. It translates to CASSSPGLGALEQYF.

CDR3 in amino acids: CASSFRGQVSEQFF. DNA for the CDR3: TGCGCCAGCAGCTTCAGGGGACAGGTATCTGAGCAGTTCTTC. This chain uses TRBV5-1 with TRBJ2-1, with 8 bases matching TRBD1. CDR3 length: 14 amino acids. Germline V gives CDR1 SGHRS, CDR2 YFSETQ. Losses at the gene ends were 2 bases for V and 9 bases for J; bases not matched to a gene: 7.

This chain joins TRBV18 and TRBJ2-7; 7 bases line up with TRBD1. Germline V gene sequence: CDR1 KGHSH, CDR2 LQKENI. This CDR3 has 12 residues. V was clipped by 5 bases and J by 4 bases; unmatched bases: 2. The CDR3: CASSLQGYEQYF. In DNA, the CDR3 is TGTGCCAGCTCATTACAGGGGTACGAGCAGTACTTC. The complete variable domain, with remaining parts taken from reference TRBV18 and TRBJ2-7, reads NAGVMQNPRHLVRRRGQEARLRCSPMKGHSHVYWYRQLPEEGLKFMVYLQKENIIDESGMPKERFSAEFPKEGPSILRIQQVVRGDSAAYFCASSLQGYEQYFGPGTRLTVT.

The CDR3 loop reads CASSDYGDITYEQYF. In nucleotides, the CDR3 is TGTGCCAGCAGTGACTACGGGGACATCACCTACGAGCAGTACTTC. The chain recombines TRBV2 with TRBJ2-7; a possible D gene is TRBD1 (6 bases). V dropped 3 bases and J dropped 2 bases, with 14 bases sitting between them. The CDR3 is 15 residues long. Germline CDR1 is SNHLY and CDR2 is FYNNEI.